This TCR beta chain came from a study of T-cell reconstitution after alpha-beta-depleted transplantation in children. Germline values: CDR1 MGHDK, CDR2 SYGVNS. V lost 4 bases, J lost 1 base, and 11 bases lay in between. The CDR3 is 15 amino acids. TCRbeta library construction was performed incorporating unique molecular identifiers. Using its own MiXCR run on the PCR reads, TCRdb lists one record per CDR3 protein. The sample has roughly 200,000 distinct CDR3 sequences; roughly 15% are singletons. This clonotype was picked up many times. The source is a human donor who donated a stem cell graft to a child with acute lymphoblastic leukemia. V is TRBV25-1 and J is TRBJ1-5; the D is unclear. The sequencing used PBMCs from the stem cell graft donor, collected from the stem cell graft. In DNA form, the CDR3 reads TGTGCCAGCAGTGCCGACGTCATGAGCAATCAGCCCCAGCATTTT. Encoded protein: CASSADVMSNQPQHF.